This T cell receptor (beta chain) came from a study of shared clonotypes between healthy human individuals. The authors' processing: There were no quality scores in the junction-only immunoSEQ sequences, so filtering differed. The method was immunoSEQ multiplex PCR; TCRdb's version includes in-frame clones alone and lacks a portion of them. V, J and clone size are taken as reported in that table, and D and trimming were inferred from the DNA itself. Of millions of clones detected, approximately 90% appear once; the ten largest clones hold about 0.13%. The V segment lost 0 bases and the J segment 7 bases; nucleotides outside the gene matches: 7. Germline V gene data show CDR1 as MNHEY and CDR2 as SVGAGI. This CDR3 spans 15 amino acids. Whole-study findings and limits: The expectation was that sequencing depth would affect clonotype sharing among donors. As a rule, naive subsets had a larger estimated richness than memory subsets.

Turning to this clone: Its cognate antigen is unknown.

This TCR was recovered from a man aged 18 to 30 in good health. Sequences were obtained from naive CD4+ T cells sorted from blood. This sample's subset: CD45RA+ positively selected. The rearrangement joins TRBV6-5 to TRBJ1-2, with 8 nucleotides matching TRBD1. The CDR3 loop reads CASSYSETGGGGYTF. The CDR3, as DNA: TGTGCCAGCAGTTACTCGGAAACAGGGGGGGGTGGCTACACCTTC.